The next 5 T cell receptor beta chains were all read from a single sample in a study of breast tumors, draining lymph nodes, adjacent tissues. TCRdb independently ran MiXCR on the multiplex PCR reads; one entry per CDR3 protein. Of about 22,000 distinct CDR3 sequences in the sample, around 55% were seen once. Sequencing input: breast tumor tissue. The receptors stem from a female donor with breast cancer. Some clones in this sample may be carry-over from other donors' samples.

V and J are TRBV7-9 and TRBJ1-2; D possibly corresponds to TRBD1 (6 bases). This CDR3 is 13 amino acids long. Germline values: CDR1 SEHNR, CDR2 FQNEAQ (reference sequence). V dropped 6 bases and J dropped 4 bases, with 12 bases sitting between them. CDR3 nucleotide sequence: TGTGCCAGCAGTTTCAGGGGTGGCTATGGCTACACCTTC. Translation gives CASSFRGGYGYTF.

This chain connects TRBV7-2 to TRBJ2-5; 8 bases line up with TRBD1. This CDR3 is 15 amino acids long. Germline V gene data show CDR1 as SGHTA and CDR2 as FQGNSA. With V trimmed by 5 bases and J by 6 bases, 11 bases remained unmatched. CDR3 in DNA: TGTGCCAGCAGCCCCATTCCAAACAGGGGGAAGACCCAGTACTTC. Encoded protein: CASSPIPNRGKTQYF.

This chain uses TRBV2 with TRBJ2-3; D tentatively reads TRBD1 or TRBD2 (5 bases each). V was cut by 6 bases and J by 5 bases, with 9 bases left in between. This CDR3 comprises 12 residues. Germline CDR1 reads SNHLY; CDR2 reads FYNNEI. The CDR3 is CASSGDGDTQYF. The CDR3 coding sequence is TGTGCCAGCAGCGGGGACGGAGATACGCAGTATTTT.

As regards this clonotype: Compared with germline, one end of the junction differs, possibly owing to a read error. The chain has TRBV2 and TRBJ2-7; possible D gene TRBD1, 5 bases. Per germline, CDR1 SNHLY and CDR2 FYNNEI. The CDR3 consists of 14 residues. CDR3 amino acids: CASNQGLSAGEKYF. The CDR3 DNA is TGTGCCAGCAATCAGGGTCTCTCTGCAGGCGAGAAGTACTTC. The full variable domain, with the rest looked up from reference TRBV2 and TRBJ2-7, is EPEVTQTPSHQVTQMGQEVILRCVPISNHLYFYWYRQILGQKVEFLVSFYNNEISEKSEIFDDQFSVERPDGSNFTLKIRSTKLEDSAMYFCASNQGLSAGEKYFGPGTRLTVT.

This clonotype came up many times. The chain has TRBV2 and TRBJ2-2, with D perhaps being TRBD1 or TRBD2 (5 bases each). Germline CDR1 and CDR2: SNHLY and FYNNEI. Trimming shortened V by 6 bases and J by 3 bases, and 17 bases separated the two germline ends. The CDR3 is 16 amino acids. Written as DNA, the CDR3 is TGTGCCAGCAGGGGCAGGGAAGGGAGACACACCGGGGAGCTGTTTTTT. Translation: CASRGREGRHTGELFF.